This T cell receptor beta chain was sequenced for a study of OX40 agonist ivuxolimab in advanced cancers. Per the germline V gene, CDR1 is ENHRY and CDR2 is SYGVKD. The CDR3 spans 15 residues. V was clipped by 0 bases and J by 5 bases, with 14 bases between them. TCRdb's table, derived via immunoSEQ multiplex PCR, lists solely in-frame clones and lacks some. This table has approximately 45,000 clones, around 94% appearing once. This clone appeared once. Sequencing was performed on CD4+ or CD8+ T cells sorted from blood, taken in a trial of the OX40 agonist ivuxolimab. The receptor was derived from an adult with an advanced solid tumor such as melanoma, head and neck, liver or kidney cancer. V is TRBV10-3 and J is TRBJ2-7, with D possibly TRBD1 on 5 matching bases. This CDR3 is CAISESKGVSHEQYF. The CDR3 region has the DNA TGTGCCATCAGTGAGTCAAAAGGGGTCTCTCACGAGCAGTACTTC.